The 13 T cell receptor beta chains given below trace back to one sample, sequenced in a study of blood T cell repertoires in COVID-19. Assay used: immunoSEQ multiplex PCR; TCRdb lists only in-frame clones, some missing. The repertoire has about 53,000 clones, around 87% of them found once; the top ten carry approximately 4%. Sequences were obtained from peripheral blood. These receptors all come from a man aged 50 or older with acute or convalescent COVID-19.

The genes are TRBV15 and TRBJ1-6; a possible D gene is TRBD1 (5 bases). Germline V gene sequence: CDR1 LNHNV, CDR2 YYDKDF (reference sequence). V lost 0 bases and J 8 bases, leaving 8 bases between the germline ends. CDR3 length equals 14 residues. The CDR3 here is CATSREGGDSPLHF. The CDR3 DNA follows: TGTGCCACCAGCAGAGAGGGAGGGGATTCACCCCTCCACTTT.

J is TRBJ1-3 and V is TRBV9; D gene ambiguous. CDR1 and CDR2 (germline): SGDLS, YYNGEE. CDR3 length equals 14 residues. The V gene lost 2 bases and the J gene lost 0 bases, with 6 bases spanning the gap. The CDR3, as DNA: TGTGCCAGCAGCGTGAGTCCCTCTGGAAACACCATATATTTT. Amino acids: CASSVSPSGNTIYF.

The chain carries TRBV5-1 and TRBJ2-2; D uncertain. The CDR3 covers 15 residues. V was trimmed by 2 bases and J by 2 bases, leaving 10 bases between them. CDR1 and CDR2 (germline): SGHRS, YFSETQ. DNA of the CDR3: TGCGCCAGCAGCTTTCGAAGCACTAACACCGGGGAGCTGTTTTTT. Translation gives CASSFRSTNTGELFF. The full variable domain, completed using reference TRBV5-1 and TRBJ2-2, is KAGVTQTPRYLIKTRGQQVTLSCSPISGHRSVSWYQQTPGQGLQFLFEYFSETQRNKGNFPGRFSGRQFSNSRSEMNVSTLELGDSALYLCASSFRSTNTGELFFGEGSRLTVL.

A word on this clone: A junction end diverges from the germline sequence, so it may reflect a read error. The V and J genes are TRBV30 and TRBJ2-5; D is possibly TRBD2 (6 bases). The CDR3 loop spans 14 amino acids. The V gene's germline CDR1 is GTSNPN and CDR2 SVGIG (reference sequence). The CDR3 DNA sequence: TGTGCCTGGAGCCCTACTAGCTGGCAAGAGACCCGGTACTTC. The encoded protein is CAWSPTSWQETRYF.

The CDR3 region is CASSGTGNGYTF. CDR3 nucleotide sequence: TGCGCCAGCAGCGGAACAGGGAACGGCTACACCTTC. The chain couples TRBV5-1 to TRBJ1-2, with a possible D match to TRBD1 (6 bases). Germline lookup yields CDR1 SGHRS and CDR2 YFSETQ. This CDR3 region has 12 residues. The V and J ends lost 4 bases and 8 bases respectively, with 12 bases between them. Supplemented by reference TRBV5-1 and TRBJ1-2, the full variable domain reads KAGVTQTPRYLIKTRGQQVTLSCSPISGHRSVSWYQQTPGQGLQFLFEYFSETQRNKGNFPGRFSGRQFSNSRSEMNVSTLELGDSALYLCASSGTGNGYTFGSGTRLTVV.

This sequence joins TRBV3-1 (or the pseudogene TRBV3-2) and TRBJ2-4, with 8 nucleotides matching TRBD1. The CDR3 runs 14 residues. After removal of 5 bases from V and 1 base from J, the junction contained 1 base not matched to a gene. Germline lookup yields CDR1 LGHDT and CDR2 YNNKEL (reference sequence). The CDR3, as DNA: TGTGCCAGCAGCGGGACAGGCGCCAAAAACATTCAGTACTTC. It yields the protein CASSGTGAKNIQYF.

The V call is TRBV10-3, the J call TRBJ1-6, with a tentative D call TRBD1 (5 bases). The germline V gene encodes CDR1 ENHRY and CDR2 SYGVKD. Trimming pared 10 bases from V and 0 bases from J, leaving 22 bases between. The CDR3 has 18 amino acids. Here the CDR3 DNA reads TGTGCCACCAGGGCGTCGAGGGTAGTAGGCTCCTATAATTCACCCCTCCACTTT. Its protein product is CATRASRVVGSYNSPLHF.

The rearrangement links TRBV9 to TRBJ2-1, with 15 bases matching TRBD2. CDR1 SGDLS and CDR2 YYNGEE come from the germline V gene. The CDR3 extends over 22 amino acids. Trimming at V came to 4 bases and at J to 0 bases, leaving 17 bases not matched to a gene. CDR3 nucleotide sequence: TGTGCCAGCAGCCCAAGAGTCCCGGGACTAGCGGGGGGACTCAGCTCCTACAATGAGCAGTTCTTC. The encoded protein is CASSPRVPGLAGGLSSYNEQFF.

Written as DNA, the CDR3 is TGTGCCAGCAGCTTACCTAGCGACAACACAGATACGCAGTATTTT. Encoded protein: CASSLPSDNTDTQYF. This chain uses TRBV7-9 with TRBJ2-3; a possible D gene is TRBD2 (6 bases). CDR3 size: 15 residues. Germline V gene sequence: CDR1 SEHNR, CDR2 FQNEAQ (reference sequence). The V end lost 2 bases, the J end lost 2 bases, and 11 bases lay between the germline ends.

This clone was counted a single time. This chain joins TRBV5-5 and TRBJ2-3; 7 bases are shared with TRBD1. Trimming at V came to 2 bases and at J to 2 bases, leaving 2 bases not matched to a gene. The V gene's germline CDR1 is SGHKS and CDR2 YYEKEE (reference sequence). The CDR3 consists of 14 residues. CDR3 in DNA: TGTGCCAGCAGCTTTGACAGGGCCACAGATACGCAGTATTTT. Amino acids: CASSFDRATDTQYF.

V usage is TRBV3-1 (or the pseudogene TRBV3-2) and J usage is TRBJ1-4; D may be TRBD1 (5 bases). V lost 4 bases and J 3 bases, leaving 15 bases between the germline ends. Looked up from germline, CDR1 is LGHDT and CDR2 is YNNKEL (reference sequence). The CDR3 contains 16 residues. CDR3 bases: TGTGCCAGCAGCCTGAGGACGGGGGGTGCTAATGAAAAACTGTTTTTT. Translation: CASSLRTGGANEKLFF.

The chain couples TRBV10-3 to TRBJ1-4; TRBD1 might be the D (6 bases). This CDR3 contains 17 residues. Deletions cut 2 bases from V and 4 bases from J, with 17 bases between. CDR1 and CDR2 (germline): ENHRY, SYGVKD. The CDR3 reads CAISERPVGDNNEKLFF. For the CDR3, the DNA is TGTGCCATCAGTGAGCGTCCGGTAGGGGACAATAATGAAAAACTGTTTTTT.

This clone came up once. V and J are TRBV6-5 and TRBJ1-2; the match to TRBD1 covers 9 bases. This CDR3 is built from 15 residues. With 4 bases clipped from V and 1 base from J, the junction kept 4 bases outside the gene matches. Germline loops: CDR1 MNHEY, CDR2 SVGAGI. The chain's CDR3 is CASSSTGGFNYGYTF. The DNA of the CDR3 is TGTGCCAGCAGTTCTACAGGGGGCTTTAACTATGGCTACACCTTC.